This T cell receptor (beta chain) is from a study of T cell repertoires in cytomegalovirus infection (dated by TCRdb to between 2019 and 2020). With respect to the entire study: Donor HLA type was relevant to the analysis, as public TCR beta signatures indicated carriage of CMV infection together with the matching HLA type.

The investigation overall reported the following: In both this cohort and an independent cohort of some 370 donors, the cumulative frequency of public TCR beta family members distinguished carriers of CMV infection plus the relevant HLA type. The ex vivo response was dominated by HLA-C-restricted CMV-specific TCR beta clonotypes, which also provided the single most frequent clonotype in two of eight donors.

This clonotype was seen repeatedly, ten times or more. No cognate antigen has been identified for it. Per-base qualities were not stored, and no clone one base away is much larger. Sequenced on an Illumina HiSeq 1500. TCRdb reworked the public reads: Q25 trimming with fastp, MiXCR clone assembly, productive beta chains retained. Each CDR3 protein appears once, grouped with its most common genes and DNA. This sample holds under 200,000 distinct CDR3 sequences; 9.5% were observed only once. The top ten constitute about 4.6% of the sample. Trimming removed 5 bases from V and 0 bases from J; the gene matches leave 4 bases unexplained. Per the germline V gene, MRHNA is the CDR1 and SNTAGT is the CDR2. Including the terminal cysteine and phenylalanine, the CDR3 comprises 15 residues. The CDR3 DNA has 45 bases and is translated from base 1.

The sample consisted of PBMCs. This TCR was sampled from a human donor in good health (CMV status not recorded). Some clones in this sample may be carry-over from other donors' samples. The chain was built from TRBV6-4 and TRBJ2-3; 8 central nucleotides agree with TRBD2. The CDR3 region has the sequence CASSSAGASTDTQYF. The DNA sequence reads TGTGCCAGCAGTTCAGCGGGGGCTAGCACAGATACGCAGTATTTT.